The rows below give T cell receptor beta chains drawn from one sample of a study of blood T cells in healthy people across ages. TCRdb reprocessed the 5' RACE reads via MiXCR and lists one record per CDR3 protein. Here the sample spans approximately 800,000 distinct CDR3 sequences, 25% to 30% being singletons. The sample was also reused in another study, on T cells of mothers and their children.

Sample: blood. These receptors were taken from a boy between 5 and 17 years old in good health. Each CDR3 is given without its conserved first and last residue. The order of the fields is J gene, V gene, CDR3 protein.

>TRBJ2-6|TRBV4-2
ASGQAQGGAGANVLT
>.|TRBV6-5
ASSNRQGRYEQY
>TRBJ2-7|TRBV4-1
ASSPSGSIYEQY
>TRBJ2-5|TRBV3-1
ASSPRGLEETQC
>TRBJ2-3|TRBV5-5
ASSGVGLGDTQY
>TRBJ1-5|TRBV6-1
ASSEGEGFLQPQH
>TRBJ1-6|TRBV4-1
ASSQERNRGDSPLH
>TRBJ1-1|TRBV2
ASQFQKGANTEAF
>TRBJ2-3|TRBV7-2
ASSLRGVGTTDTQY
>TRBJ1-6|TRBV3-1
ASSQGRVSPLH
>TRBJ1-4|TRBV20-1
SASHTGDDEKLF